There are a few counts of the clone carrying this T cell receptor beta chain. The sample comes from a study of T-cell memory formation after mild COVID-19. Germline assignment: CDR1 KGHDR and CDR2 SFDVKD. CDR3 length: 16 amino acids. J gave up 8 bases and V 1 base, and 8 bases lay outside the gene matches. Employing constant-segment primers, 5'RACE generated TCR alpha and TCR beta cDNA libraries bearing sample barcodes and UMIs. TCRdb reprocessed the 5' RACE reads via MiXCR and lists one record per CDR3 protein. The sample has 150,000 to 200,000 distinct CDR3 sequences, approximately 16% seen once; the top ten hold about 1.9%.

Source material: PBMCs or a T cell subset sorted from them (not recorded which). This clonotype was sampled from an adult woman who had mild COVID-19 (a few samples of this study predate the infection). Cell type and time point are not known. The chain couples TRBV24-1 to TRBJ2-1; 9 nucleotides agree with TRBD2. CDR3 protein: CATSDFGGRAGDEQFF. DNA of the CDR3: TGTGCCACCAGTGATTTTGGCGGGAGGGCCGGCGATGAGCAGTTCTTC.